What follows are 5 T cell receptor beta chains derived from one specimen sequenced in a study of early T cells in non-severe SARS-CoV-2 infection. From the 5' RACE reads, TCRdb called clonotypes with MiXCR, one entry per CDR3 protein. The sample holds roughly 34,000 distinct CDR3 sequences, roughly 6% seen once. Sequencing was done on a sample of whole blood. Source of these receptors: an adult who was a healthcare worker with PCR-confirmed SARS-CoV-2 infection or an uninfected control (not recorded which).

V gene TRBV14 combines with J gene TRBJ2-3; a weak D match, TRBD2 (5 bases). The CDR3 extends over 17 amino acids. Germline V CDR1 and CDR2: SGHDN, FVKESK. Deletions cut 3 bases from V and 0 bases from J, with 16 bases between. CDR3 protein: CASSQWPGFLSTDTQYF. The CDR3 nucleotides are TGTGCCAGCAGCCAGTGGCCGGGATTTTTAAGCACAGATACGCAGTATTTT.

By frequency in the sample, this clonotype is medium-sized (0.01 to 0.1%). This chain links TRBV12-3 or TRBV12-4 with TRBJ1-1, with 7 bases identical to TRBD1. V lost 6 bases, J lost 4 bases, and 8 bases stayed unmatched. The CDR3 extends over 14 amino acids. As DNA, the CDR3 is TGTGCCAGCAGGTGGAGACAGGGCATCACTGAAGCTTTCTTT. Translated: CASRWRQGITEAFF.

This clonotype was observed a few times. The V gene is TRBV11-2, the J gene TRBJ1-1, with D unclear. The V end was cut by 1 base, the J end by 0 bases, with 6 bases between. CDR1 is SGHAT, CDR2 FQNNGV, per germline. The length of the CDR3 is 14 residues. The CDR3 protein is CASSLVIVNTEAFF. The CDR3, as DNA: TGTGCCAGCAGCTTAGTTATTGTGAACACTGAAGCTTTCTTT.

In its sample, this clonotype was seen many times. This chain connects TRBV29-1 to TRBJ1-1, with unresolved D. The CDR3 is 13 residues long. Trimming took 6 bases from V and 4 from J, leaving 15 bases between them. CDR1 is SQVTM and CDR2 is ANQGSEA in the germline V gene. The CDR3 reads CSVAGMVGTEAFF. The CDR3 DNA reads TGCAGCGTGGCAGGTATGGTGGGCACTGAAGCTTTCTTT.

This sequence joins TRBV12-3 or TRBV12-4 and TRBJ1-2; D might be TRBD1 (6 bases). The CDR3 length is 13 residues. The ends were cut back, 3 bases at V and 4 bases at J, with 9 bases in the middle. CDR3 in DNA: TGTGCCAGCAGTTTTTGGGGGGCCTATGGCTACACCTTC. This gives the protein CASSFWGAYGYTF.